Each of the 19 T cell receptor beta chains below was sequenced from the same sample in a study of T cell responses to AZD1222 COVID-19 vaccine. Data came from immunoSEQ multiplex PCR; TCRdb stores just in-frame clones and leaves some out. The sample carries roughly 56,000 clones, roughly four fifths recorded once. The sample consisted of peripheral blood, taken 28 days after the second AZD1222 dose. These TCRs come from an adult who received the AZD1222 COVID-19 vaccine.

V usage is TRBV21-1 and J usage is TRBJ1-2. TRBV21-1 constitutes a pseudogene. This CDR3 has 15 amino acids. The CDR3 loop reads CASSKVPELEGGYTF. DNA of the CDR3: TGTGCCAGCAGCAAAGTTCCCGAATTGGAGGGTGGCTACACCTTC.

The chain's CDR3 is CASSLVWSRETQYF. CDR3 in DNA: TGTGCCAGCAGCTTGGTGTGGTCCCGCGAGACCCAGTACTTC. This rearrangement joins TRBV5-6 to TRBJ2-5; no clear D gene. Germline assignment: CDR1 SGHDT and CDR2 YYEEEE. This CDR3 comprises 14 residues. The V end was cut by 0 bases, the J end by 5 bases, with 11 bases between.

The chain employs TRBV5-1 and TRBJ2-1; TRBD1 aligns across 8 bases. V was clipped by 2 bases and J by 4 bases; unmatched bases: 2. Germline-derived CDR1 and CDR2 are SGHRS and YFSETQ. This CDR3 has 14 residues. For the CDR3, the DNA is TGCGCCAGCAGCTTTGGGACAGGATACAATGAGCAGTTCTTC. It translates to CASSFGTGYNEQFF.

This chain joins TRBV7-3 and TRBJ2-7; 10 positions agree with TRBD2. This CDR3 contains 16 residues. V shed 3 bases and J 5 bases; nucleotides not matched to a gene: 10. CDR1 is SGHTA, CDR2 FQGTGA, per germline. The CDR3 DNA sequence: TGTGCCAGCAGCTTGGGGGTTAGCGGGAGGTTGAACGAGCAGTACTTC. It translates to CASSLGVSGRLNEQYF.

The CDR3 sequence is CASSVSGKSDYGYTF. CDR3 sequence (DNA): TGTGCCAGCAGCGTAAGCGGAAAAAGTGACTATGGCTACACCTTC. The genes are TRBV9 and TRBJ1-2; D call uncertain. Germline V gene sequence: CDR1 SGDLS, CDR2 YYNGEE. The CDR3 is 15 amino acids. The V gene lost 1 base and the J gene lost 3 bases, with 13 bases spanning the gap.

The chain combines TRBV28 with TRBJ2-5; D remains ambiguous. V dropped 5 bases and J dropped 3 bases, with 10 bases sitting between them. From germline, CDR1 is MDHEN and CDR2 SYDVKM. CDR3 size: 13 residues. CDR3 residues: CASSAPSEETQYF. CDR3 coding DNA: TGTGCCAGCAGTGCCCCTTCCGAAGAGACCCAGTACTTC.

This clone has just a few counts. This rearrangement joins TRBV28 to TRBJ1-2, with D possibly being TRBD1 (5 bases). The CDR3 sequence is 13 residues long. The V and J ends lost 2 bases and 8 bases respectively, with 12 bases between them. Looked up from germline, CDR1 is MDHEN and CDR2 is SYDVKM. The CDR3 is CASSLPGAGGYTF. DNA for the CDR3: TGTGCCAGCAGTTTACCTGGGGCTGGCGGCTACACCTTC.

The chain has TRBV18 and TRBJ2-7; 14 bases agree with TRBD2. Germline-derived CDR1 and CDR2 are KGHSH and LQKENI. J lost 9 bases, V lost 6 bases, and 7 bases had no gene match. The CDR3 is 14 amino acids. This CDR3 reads CASSPGTSGSGQYF. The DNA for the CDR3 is TGTGCCAGCTCCCCCGGGACTAGCGGGAGTGGGCAGTACTTC.

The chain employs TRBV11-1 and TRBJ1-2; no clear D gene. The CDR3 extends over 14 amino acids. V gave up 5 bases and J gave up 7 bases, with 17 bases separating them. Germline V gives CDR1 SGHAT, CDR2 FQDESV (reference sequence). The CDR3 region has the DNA TGTGCCAGCAGCGCCACCGACATCTCCGGTGGCTACACCTTC. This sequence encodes CASSATDISGGYTF.

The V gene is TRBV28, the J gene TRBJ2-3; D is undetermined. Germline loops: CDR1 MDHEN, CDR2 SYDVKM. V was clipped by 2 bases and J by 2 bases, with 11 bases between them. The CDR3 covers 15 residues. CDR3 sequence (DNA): TGTGCCAGCAGTTTACGGACCCAAGCCACAGATACGCAGTATTTT. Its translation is CASSLRTQATDTQYF.

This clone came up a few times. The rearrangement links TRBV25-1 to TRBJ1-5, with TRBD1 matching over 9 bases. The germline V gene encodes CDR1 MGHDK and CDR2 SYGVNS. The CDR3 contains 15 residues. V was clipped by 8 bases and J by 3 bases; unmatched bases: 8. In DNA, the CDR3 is TGTGCCAGCCTGGACAGGGGAACATACAATCAGCCCCAGCATTTT. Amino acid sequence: CASLDRGTYNQPQHF.

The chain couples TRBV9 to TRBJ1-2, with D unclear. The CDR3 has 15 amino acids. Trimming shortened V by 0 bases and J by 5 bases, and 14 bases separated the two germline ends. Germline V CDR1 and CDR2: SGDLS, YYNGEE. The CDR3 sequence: CASSVDPTSQYGYTF. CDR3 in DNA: TGTGCCAGCAGCGTAGATCCGACATCGCAATATGGCTACACCTTC.

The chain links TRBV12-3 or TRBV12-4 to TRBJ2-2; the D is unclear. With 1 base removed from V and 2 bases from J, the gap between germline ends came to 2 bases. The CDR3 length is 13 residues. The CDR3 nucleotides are TGTGCCAGCAGTTTAGGAAACACCGGGGAGCTGTTTTTT. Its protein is CASSLGNTGELFF.

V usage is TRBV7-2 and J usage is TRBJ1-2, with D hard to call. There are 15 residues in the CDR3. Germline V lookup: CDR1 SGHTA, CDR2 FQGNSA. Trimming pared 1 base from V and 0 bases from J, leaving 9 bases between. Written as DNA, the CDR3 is TGTGCCAGCAGCTTAGAGGGCAGCCCTAACTATGGCTACACCTTC. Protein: CASSLEGSPNYGYTF.

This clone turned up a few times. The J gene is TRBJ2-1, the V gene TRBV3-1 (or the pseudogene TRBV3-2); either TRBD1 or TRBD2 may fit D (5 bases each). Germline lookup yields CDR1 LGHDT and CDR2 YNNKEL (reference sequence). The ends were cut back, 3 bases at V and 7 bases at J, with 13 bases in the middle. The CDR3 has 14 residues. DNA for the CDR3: TGTGCCAGCAGCCACGGCGGGCCAGGGAATGAGCAGTTCTTC. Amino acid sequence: CASSHGGPGNEQFF.

The CDR3 region has the DNA TGTGCCAGCAGCGTACGCCCTCTAGCGGGAGTAACTGGGGCCAACGTCCTGACTTTC. This encodes CASSVRPLAGVTGANVLTF. The rearrangement links TRBV9 to TRBJ2-6; TRBD2 matches at 10 bases. Germline CDR1 reads SGDLS; CDR2 reads YYNGEE. V lost 1 base and J lost 2; bases outside the gene matches: 9. CDR3 length: 19 residues.

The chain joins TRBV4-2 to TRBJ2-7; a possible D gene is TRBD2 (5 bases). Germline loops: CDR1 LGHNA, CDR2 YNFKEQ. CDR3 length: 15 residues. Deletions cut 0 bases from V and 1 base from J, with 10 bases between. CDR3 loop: CASSQDLGKSYEQYF. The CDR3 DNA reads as TGTGCCAGCAGCCAAGATCTCGGGAAGTCCTACGAGCAGTACTTC.

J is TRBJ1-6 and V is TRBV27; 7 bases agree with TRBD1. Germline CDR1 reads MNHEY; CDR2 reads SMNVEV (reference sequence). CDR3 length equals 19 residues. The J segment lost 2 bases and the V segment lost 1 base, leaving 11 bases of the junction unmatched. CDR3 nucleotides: TGTGCCAGCAGTTTATGGGGCCAGGGGGTGGAAGCCTATAATTCACCCCTCCACTTT. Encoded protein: CASSLWGQGVEAYNSPLHF.

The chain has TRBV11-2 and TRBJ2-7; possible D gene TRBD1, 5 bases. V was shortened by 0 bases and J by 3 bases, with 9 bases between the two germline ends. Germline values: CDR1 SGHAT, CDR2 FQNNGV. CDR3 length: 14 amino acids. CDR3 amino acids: CASSLEDRHYEQYF. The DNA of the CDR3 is TGTGCCAGCAGCTTAGAAGACAGACACTACGAGCAGTACTTC.